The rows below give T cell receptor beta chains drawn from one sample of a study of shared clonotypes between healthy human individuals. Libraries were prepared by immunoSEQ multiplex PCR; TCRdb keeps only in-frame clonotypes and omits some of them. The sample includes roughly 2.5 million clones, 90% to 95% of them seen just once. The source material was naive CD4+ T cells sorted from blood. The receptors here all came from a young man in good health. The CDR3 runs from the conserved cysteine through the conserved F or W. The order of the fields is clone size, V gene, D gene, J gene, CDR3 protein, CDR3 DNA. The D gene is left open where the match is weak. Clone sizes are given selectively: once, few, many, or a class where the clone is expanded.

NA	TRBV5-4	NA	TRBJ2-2	CASSYLAGELFF	TGTGCCAGCAGCTACCTAGCCGGGGAGCTGTTTTTT
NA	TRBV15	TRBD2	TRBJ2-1	CATSRESAGGSYNEQFF	TGTGCCACCAGCAGAGAGTCAGCGGGAGGAAGCTACAATGAGCAGTTCTTC
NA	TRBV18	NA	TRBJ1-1	CASSPSGGSTEAFF	TGTGCCAGCTCACCGTCTGGGGGAAGCACTGAAGCTTTCTTT
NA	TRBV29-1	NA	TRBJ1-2	CSAYYGTPNYGYTF	TGCAGCGCCTATTACGGGACTCCTAACTATGGCTACACCTTC
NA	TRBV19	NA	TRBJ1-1	CASSTGFRKTMRNTEAFF	TGTGCCAGTAGTACGGGGTTTCGGAAAACAATGAGGAACACTGAAGCTTTCTTT
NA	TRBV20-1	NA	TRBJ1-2	CSARENYGYTF	TGCAGTGCTCGGGAGAACTATGGCTACACCTTC
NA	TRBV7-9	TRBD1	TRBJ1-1	CASSRTGLTEAFF	TGTGCCAGCAGCCGGACAGGGCTCACTGAAGCTTTCTTT
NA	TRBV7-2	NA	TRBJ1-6	CASSLQGGGNSPLHF	TGTGCCAGCAGCTTGCAAGGGGGAGGAAATTCACCCCTCCACTTT
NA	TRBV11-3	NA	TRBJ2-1	CASSNVGGFSSYNEQFF	TGTGCCAGCAGTAACGTCGGAGGGTTTAGTTCCTACAATGAGCAGTTCTTC
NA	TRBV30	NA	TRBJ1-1	CAWTGSNPTEAFF	TGTGCCTGGACTGGATCGAACCCCACTGAAGCTTTCTTT
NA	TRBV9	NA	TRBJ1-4	CASSVDGGRYEKLFF	TGTGCCAGCAGCGTAGATGGAGGGAGGTATGAAAAACTGTTTTTT
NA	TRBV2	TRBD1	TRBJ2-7	CASRKGTGITLGEQYF	TGTGCCAGCAGGAAGGGGACAGGCATCACGCTAGGTGAGCAGTACTTC
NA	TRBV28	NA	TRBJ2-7	CAIGRGASYEQYF	TGTGCCATCGGTAGGGGGGCGTCCTACGAGCAGTACTTC
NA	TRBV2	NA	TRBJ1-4	CASRQPEGEKLFF	TGTGCCAGCCGTCAACCAGAGGGCGAAAAACTGTTTTTT
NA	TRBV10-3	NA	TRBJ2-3	CAIKRGTTDTQYF	TGTGCCATCAAGAGGGGTACCACAGATACGCAGTATTTT
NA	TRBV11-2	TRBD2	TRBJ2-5	CASSLWTSGQETQYF	TGTGCCAGCAGCTTATGGACTAGCGGTCAAGAGACCCAGTACTTC
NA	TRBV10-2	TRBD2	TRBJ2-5	CASSWPSGQETQYF	TGCGCCAGCAGTTGGCCTAGCGGACAAGAGACCCAGTACTTC
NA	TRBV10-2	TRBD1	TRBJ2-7	CASRGQYQIYEQYF	TGCGCCAGCAGGGGACAGTACCAAATATACGAGCAGTACTTC
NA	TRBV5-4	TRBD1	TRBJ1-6	CASSLVGQGSSPLHF	TGTGCCAGCAGCTTGGTGGGACAGGGGTCTTCACCCCTCCACTTT
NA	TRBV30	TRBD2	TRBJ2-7	CAWSKSTSGTYEQYF	TGTGCCTGGAGTAAATCGACTAGCGGGACCTACGAGCAGTACTTC
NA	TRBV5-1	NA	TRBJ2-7	CASSLMGRNYEQYF	TGCGCCAGCAGCTTGATGGGACGGAACTACGAGCAGTACTTC
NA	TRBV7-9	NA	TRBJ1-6	CASSLTAGAGNSPLHF	TGTGCCAGCAGCTTAACTGCGGGGGCGGGTAATTCACCCCTCCACTTT
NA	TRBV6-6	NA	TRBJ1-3	CASSRGLEGNTIYF	TGTGCCAGCAGCAGGGGATTAGAGGGAAACACCATATATTTT
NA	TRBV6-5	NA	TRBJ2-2	CASSNNANTGELFF	TGTGCCAGCAGTAACAACGCGAACACCGGGGAGCTGTTTTTT
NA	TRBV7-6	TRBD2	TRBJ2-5	CASSRGYVTSGRETQYF	TGTGCCAGCAGCCGTGGGTATGTGACTAGCGGACGGGAGACCCAGTACTTC
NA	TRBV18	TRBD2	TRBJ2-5	CASSPPSGGKETQYF	TGTGCCAGCTCACCACCTAGCGGGGGAAAAGAGACCCAGTACTTC
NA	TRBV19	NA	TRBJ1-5	CASSIGFQPQHF	TGTGCCAGTAGTATCGGGTTTCAGCCCCAGCATTTT
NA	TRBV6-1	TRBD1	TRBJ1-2	CASSELTGPNYGYTF	TGTGCCAGCAGTGAATTGACAGGGCCTAACTATGGCTACACCTTC
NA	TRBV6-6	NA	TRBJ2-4	CASSPGGILAKNIQYF	TGTGCCAGCAGCCCCGGCGGGATCTTAGCCAAAAACATTCAGTACTTC
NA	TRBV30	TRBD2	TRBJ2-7	CAWKLAASGQYF	TGTGCCTGGAAACTAGCGGCCTCCGGGCAGTACTTC
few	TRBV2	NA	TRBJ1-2	CASSVAGSANYGYTF	TGTGCCAGCAGTGTCGCAGGGTCGGCTAACTATGGCTACACCTTC
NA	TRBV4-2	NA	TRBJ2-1	CASSQDRNNEQFF	TGTGCCAGCAGCCAAGATCGCAACAATGAGCAGTTCTTC
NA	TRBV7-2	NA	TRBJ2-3	CASSFQASAQYF	TGTGCCAGCAGCTTCCAAGCCTCCGCGCAGTATTTT
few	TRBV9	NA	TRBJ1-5	CASSVDRDTPQHF	TGTGCCAGCAGCGTAGACAGGGATACGCCCCAGCATTTT
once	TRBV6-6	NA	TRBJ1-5	CASSYSWQGGNQPQHF	TGTGCCAGCAGTTACTCGTGGCAGGGCGGCAATCAGCCCCAGCATTTT
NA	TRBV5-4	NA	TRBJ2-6	CASSLEVHSSGANVLTF	TGTGCCAGCAGCTTGGAGGTTCACAGCTCTGGGGCCAACGTCCTGACTTTC
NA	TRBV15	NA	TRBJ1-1	CATSSVEGRAEAFF	TGTGCCACCAGCAGTGTAGAAGGGCGCGCTGAAGCTTTCTTT
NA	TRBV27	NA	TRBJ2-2	CASSFWATGELFF	TGTGCCAGCAGTTTTTGGGCCACCGGGGAGCTGTTTTTT
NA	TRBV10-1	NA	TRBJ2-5	CASSDNRQETQYF	TGCGCCAGCAGTGACAACCGACAAGAGACCCAGTACTTC
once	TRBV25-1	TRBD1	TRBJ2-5	CASSPRTGWIQETQYF	TGTGCCAGCAGTCCTAGGACAGGCTGGATACAAGAGACCCAGTACTTC
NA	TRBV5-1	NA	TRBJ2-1	CASSLDPSSSYNEQFF	TGCGCCAGCAGCTTGGATCCGTCGAGCTCCTACAATGAGCAGTTCTTC
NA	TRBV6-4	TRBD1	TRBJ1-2	CASSLTGTGDGYTF	TGTGCCAGCAGCCTCACGGGGACAGGGGATGGCTACACCTTC
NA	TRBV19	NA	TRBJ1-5	CAASGNENQPQHF	TGTGCAGCCTCAGGGAATGAGAATCAGCCCCAGCATTTT
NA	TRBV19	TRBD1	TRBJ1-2	CASSIGDRVYGYTF	TGTGCCAGTAGTATAGGGGACAGAGTCTATGGCTACACCTTC
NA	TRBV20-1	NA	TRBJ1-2	CSAKNPYGYTF	TGCAGTGCTAAAAACCCCTATGGCTACACCTTC